This T cell receptor beta chain was found in a study of blood T cells in healthy people across ages. Study-level points and caveats: With naive T cell percentage, TCR beta diversity showed a strong correlation. Among long-lived donors, naive CD4+ cells were more numerous and diversity higher than in aged donors. Lack of knowledge of donor CMV status possibly confounded expanded clonotype changes.

A second about 7 to 12 cycle PCR used barcoded and J-beta primers. TCRdb passed the 5' RACE reads through MiXCR, listing each CDR3 protein once. The profile shows around 1,700,000 distinct CDR3 sequences, 28% of them singletons. Peripheral blood was drawn, approximately 10 milliliters per donor. This clonotype was observed a few times. Its cognate antigen is unknown. CDR3 length: 14 amino acids. The V gene's germline CDR1 is KGHDR and CDR2 SFDVKD. Trimming took off 5 bases at V and 1 base at J, with 5 bases between the two ends. This TCR was recovered from a woman in her twenties or thirties in good health. This sequence joins TRBV24-1 and TRBJ2-6; no clear D gene. What was sequenced was blood. DNA for the CDR3: TGTGCCACCAGTGGGATTTCTGGGGCCAACGTCCTGACTTTC. As protein: CATSGISGANVLTF.